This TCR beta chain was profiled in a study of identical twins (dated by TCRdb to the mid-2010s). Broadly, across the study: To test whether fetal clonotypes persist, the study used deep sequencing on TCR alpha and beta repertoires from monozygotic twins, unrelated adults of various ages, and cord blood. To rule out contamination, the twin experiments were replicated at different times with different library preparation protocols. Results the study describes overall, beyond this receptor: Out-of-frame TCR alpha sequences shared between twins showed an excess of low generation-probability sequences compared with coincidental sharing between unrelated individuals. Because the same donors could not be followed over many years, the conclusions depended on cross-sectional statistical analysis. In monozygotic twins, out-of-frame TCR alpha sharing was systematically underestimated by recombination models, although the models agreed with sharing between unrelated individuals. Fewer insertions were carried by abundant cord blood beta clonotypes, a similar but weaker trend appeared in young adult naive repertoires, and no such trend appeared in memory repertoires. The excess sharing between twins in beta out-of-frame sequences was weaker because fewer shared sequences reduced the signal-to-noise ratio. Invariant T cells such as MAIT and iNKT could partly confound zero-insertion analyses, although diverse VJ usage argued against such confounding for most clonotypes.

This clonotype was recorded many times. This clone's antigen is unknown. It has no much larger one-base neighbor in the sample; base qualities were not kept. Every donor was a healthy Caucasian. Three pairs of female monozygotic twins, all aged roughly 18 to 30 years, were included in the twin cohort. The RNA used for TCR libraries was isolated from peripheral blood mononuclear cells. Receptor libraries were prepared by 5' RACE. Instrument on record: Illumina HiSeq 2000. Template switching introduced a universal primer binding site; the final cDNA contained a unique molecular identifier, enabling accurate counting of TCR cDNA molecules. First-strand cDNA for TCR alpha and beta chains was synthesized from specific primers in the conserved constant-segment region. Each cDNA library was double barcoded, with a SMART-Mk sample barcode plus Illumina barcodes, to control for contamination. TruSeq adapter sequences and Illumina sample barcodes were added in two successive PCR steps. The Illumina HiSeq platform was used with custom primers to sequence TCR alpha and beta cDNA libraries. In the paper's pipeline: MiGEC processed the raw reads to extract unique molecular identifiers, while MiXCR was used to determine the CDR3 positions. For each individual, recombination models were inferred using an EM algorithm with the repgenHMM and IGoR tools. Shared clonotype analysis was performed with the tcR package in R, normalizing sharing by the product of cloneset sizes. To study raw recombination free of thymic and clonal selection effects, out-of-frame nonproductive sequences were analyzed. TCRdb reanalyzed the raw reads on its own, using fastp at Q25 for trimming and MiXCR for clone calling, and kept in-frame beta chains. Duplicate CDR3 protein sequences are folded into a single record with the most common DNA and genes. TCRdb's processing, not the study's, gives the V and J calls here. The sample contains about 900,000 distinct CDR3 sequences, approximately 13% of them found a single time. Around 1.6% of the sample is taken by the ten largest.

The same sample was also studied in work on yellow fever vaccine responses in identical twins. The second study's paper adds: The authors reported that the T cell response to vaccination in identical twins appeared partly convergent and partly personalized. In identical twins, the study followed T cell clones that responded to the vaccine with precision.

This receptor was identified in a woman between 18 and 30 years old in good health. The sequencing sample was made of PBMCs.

Read as DNA, the sequence is TGTGCCAGCAGCTTAGCTGGGGCGGGGAACACTGAAGCTTTCTTT. It specifies CASSLAGAGNTEAFF. The sequence joins TRBV7-9 to TRBJ1-1; TRBD1 is a weak D gene call, 5 bases matching. The CDR3 runs 15 residues from the cysteine to the phenylalanine. The CDR3 DNA has 45 bases and is translated from base 1. CDR1 SEHNR and CDR2 FQNEAQ were looked up in the germline V gene (reference sequence). The V end loses 0 bases and the J end loses 1 base, and a stretch of 9 bases separates them.